This TCR beta chain was observed in a study of regulatory T cells in long-lasting Graves disease. Study outcomes and limitations: Between persistent patients, 2,500 to 3,500 public clonotypes were shared, exceeding the roughly 920 shared between new patients.

The table lists this clonotype with many counts. Its antigen is not known. Libraries of TCR beta came from iRepertoire HTBI primers plus Arm-PCR of CDR3 regions. TCRdb re-called the multiplex PCR reads through MiXCR, storing one row per CDR3 protein. There are approximately 690,000 distinct CDR3 sequences in the sample; 30% occur only once, and under 50% lies in the top ten. Time point noted: persistent/refractory GD, antithyroid drugs over 5 years with positive TRAb. RNA from PBMCs was the source of the TCR library. The sample was peripheral blood mononuclear cells (PBMCs), taken when the disease was refractory, from a patient treated with antithyroid drugs. The TCR sequence derives from a female donor with Graves disease.

Written as DNA, the CDR3 is TGCAGCGTCGCCCTGGACGGACATAGCAATCAGCCCCAGCATTTT. It is translated as CSVALDGHSNQPQHF. The gene calls are TRBV29-1 and TRBJ1-5, with a possible D match to TRBD1 (5 bases). Germline lookup yields CDR1 SQVTM and CDR2 ANQGSEA. The V gene lost 6 bases and the J gene lost 0 bases, with 15 bases spanning the gap. This CDR3 has 15 amino acids.